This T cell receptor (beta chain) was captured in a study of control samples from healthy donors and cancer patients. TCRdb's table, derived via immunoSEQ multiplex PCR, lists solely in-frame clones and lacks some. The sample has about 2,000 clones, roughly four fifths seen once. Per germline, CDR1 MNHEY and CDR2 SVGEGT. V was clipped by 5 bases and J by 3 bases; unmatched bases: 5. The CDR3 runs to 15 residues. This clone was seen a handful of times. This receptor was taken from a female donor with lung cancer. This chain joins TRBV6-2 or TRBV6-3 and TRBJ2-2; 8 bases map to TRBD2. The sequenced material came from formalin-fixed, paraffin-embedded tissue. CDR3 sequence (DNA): TGTGCCAGCAGTGCCGGGACTAGGGACACCGGGGAGCTGTTTTTT. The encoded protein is CASSAGTRDTGELFF.